The 3 T cell receptor beta chains given below trace back to one sample, sequenced in a study of response to subunit inactivated influenza vaccine. TCRdb re-derived calls from the RT-PCR reads in MiXCR, one entry per CDR3 protein. Among 800,000 to 1,000,000 distinct CDR3 sequences listed, 21% were seen once. The sample was PBMCs from blood, taken around 5 days after vaccination. Source of these receptors: a middle-aged man who received an inactivated influenza vaccine.

This clonotype was counted between two and nine times. CDR3 loop: CSARSGKYEQYF. The CDR3 DNA reads as TGCAGTGCTCGATCTGGCAAATACGAGCAGTACTTC. The chain employs TRBV20-1 and TRBJ2-7; D is undetermined. The CDR3 consists of 12 residues. V lost 5 bases and J lost 4, with 12 bases in between. CDR1 is DFQATT and CDR2 is SNEGSKA in the germline V gene (reference sequence).

This clonotype was seen more than once but under ten times. CDR3 sequence: CSAAGRQETQYF. The CDR3 DNA sequence: TGCAGTGCTGCGGGACGGCAAGAGACCCAGTACTTC. V and J are TRBV20-1 and TRBJ2-5, with D possibly matching TRBD2 (6 bases). CDR1 and CDR2 from the germline V gene are DFQATT and SNEGSKA (reference sequence). V was cut by 5 bases and J by 2 bases, with 9 bases left in between. This CDR3 region has 12 residues.

V gene TRBV12-3 or TRBV12-4 combines with J gene TRBJ2-1, with D maybe TRBD1 (6 bases). V lost 4 bases to trimming and J lost 9 bases, with 16 bases between them. The CDR3 spans 14 residues. CDR3 region: CASSYRRGSGEQFF. CDR3 in DNA: TGTGCCAGCAGTTACCGCAGGGGAAGTGGTGAGCAGTTCTTC.